The rows below give T cell receptor beta chains drawn from one sample of a study. MiXCR, run by TCRdb on the 5' RACE reads, gives a single entry per CDR3 protein. The data contain over 55,000 distinct CDR3 sequences, 28% of them seen just once; the ten biggest clones take up approximately 3%. The sequenced sample was tumor-infiltrating memory CD4+ T cells sorted from the breast tumor. The receptors originated from a female donor with breast cancer. The CDR3 runs from the conserved cysteine through the conserved F or W. Each record gives: J gene, V gene, CDR3 protein.

j_gene: TRBJ2-3; v_gene: TRBV4-3; CDR3aa: CASSQDNTDTQYF
j_gene: TRBJ2-7; v_gene: TRBV12-3/TRBV12-4; CDR3aa: CASSRGGDSYEQYF
j_gene: TRBJ1-3; v_gene: TRBV7-6; CDR3aa: CASSRSRGNTIYF
j_gene: TRBJ2-2; v_gene: TRBV2; CDR3aa: CASSELSPTEELFF
j_gene: TRBJ1-2; v_gene: TRBV7-9; CDR3aa: CASSPPASTGTYGYTF
j_gene: TRBJ1-1; v_gene: TRBV12-3/TRBV12-4; CDR3aa: CASSLKPDGEAFF
j_gene: TRBJ1-1; v_gene: TRBV2; CDR3aa: CASRLDARGKTEAFF
j_gene: TRBJ1-2; v_gene: TRBV29-1; CDR3aa: CSVARWRAWTF
j_gene: TRBJ2-7; v_gene: TRBV7-9; CDR3aa: CASSRLGTPQEQYF
j_gene: TRBJ2-5; v_gene: TRBV7-8; CDR3aa: CASSLQTSKETQYF
j_gene: TRBJ1-1; v_gene: TRBV4-1; CDR3aa: CASSQNSAGLNQAFF
j_gene: TRBJ2-3; v_gene: TRBV24-1; CDR3aa: CATSASGAVDTQYF
j_gene: TRBJ2-1; v_gene: TRBV5-1; CDR3aa: CASSRGERANEQFF
j_gene: TRBJ2-1; v_gene: TRBV2; CDR3aa: CASSESRNNEQFF
j_gene: TRBJ2-1; v_gene: TRBV12-3/TRBV12-4; CDR3aa: CASSLGRRAYNEQFF
j_gene: TRBJ2-3; v_gene: TRBV5-1; CDR3aa: CASRPWVSTDTQYF
j_gene: TRBJ2-2; v_gene: TRBV7-2; CDR3aa: CASGLEGGLAGTGELFF
j_gene: TRBJ1-1; v_gene: TRBV7-2; CDR3aa: CASSLDGGGLNTGAFF
j_gene: TRBJ1-6; v_gene: TRBV28; CDR3aa: CASSTMTGVNSPLHF
j_gene: TRBJ2-7; v_gene: TRBV28; CDR3aa: CASRINFEQYF
j_gene: TRBJ2-7; v_gene: TRBV7-3; CDR3aa: CASSLTPRGTEYF
j_gene: TRBJ1-6; v_gene: TRBV12-3/TRBV12-4; CDR3aa: CASSLVVPPTLHF
j_gene: TRBJ1-5; v_gene: TRBV20-1; CDR3aa: CSARVRNQPQHF
j_gene: TRBJ1-2; v_gene: TRBV28; CDR3aa: CASSLPQGRNGYTF
j_gene: TRBJ1-1; v_gene: TRBV5-1; CDR3aa: CASSWVSLSNTEAFF
j_gene: TRBJ1-3; v_gene: TRBV7-2; CDR3aa: CASSLEGTYSGNTIYF
j_gene: TRBJ1-2; v_gene: TRBV2; CDR3aa: CASSEALQGGYTF
j_gene: TRBJ2-7; v_gene: TRBV5-1; CDR3aa: CASSYGQGAFVEQYF
j_gene: TRBJ2-7; v_gene: TRBV10-3; CDR3aa: CAISAREAGTYEQYF
j_gene: TRBJ2-3; v_gene: TRBV7-9; CDR3aa: CASSLDRTSTDTQYF
j_gene: TRBJ2-1; v_gene: TRBV6-2/TRBV6-3; CDR3aa: CATRLAPYNEQFF
j_gene: TRBJ1-2; v_gene: TRBV20-1; CDR3aa: CSAPTLRVSNYGYTF
j_gene: TRBJ2-2; v_gene: TRBV7-3; CDR3aa: CASSPGTGGTGELFF
j_gene: TRBJ2-7; v_gene: TRBV5-1; CDR3aa: CASSLVLGGSSYEQYF
j_gene: TRBJ2-3; v_gene: TRBV24-1; CDR3aa: CATRDRSSTDTQYF
j_gene: TRBJ2-1; v_gene: TRBV19; CDR3aa: CATLPTSAVSSGQFF
j_gene: TRBJ2-5; v_gene: TRBV5-1; CDR3aa: CASSLGPQGKTQYF
j_gene: TRBJ1-1; v_gene: TRBV29-1; CDR3aa: CSGGHPNTEAFF
j_gene: TRBJ2-3; v_gene: TRBV6-5; CDR3aa: CASRPLQGGTQYF
j_gene: TRBJ2-3; v_gene: TRBV7-3; CDR3aa: CASSPGQRTDTQYF
j_gene: TRBJ1-5; v_gene: TRBV5-6; CDR3aa: CASSGRRHLNQPQHF
j_gene: TRBJ2-1; v_gene: TRBV24-1; CDR3aa: CATSDSSTGEQFF
j_gene: TRBJ1-1; v_gene: TRBV6-5; CDR3aa: CASIQDPSSTEAFF
j_gene: TRBJ1-5; v_gene: TRBV5-1; CDR3aa: CASSLEGVLGQPQHF
j_gene: TRBJ2-2; v_gene: TRBV5-1; CDR3aa: CASSTQGANTGELFF
j_gene: TRBJ1-3; v_gene: TRBV20-1; CDR3aa: CSARDHRGVGNTIYF
j_gene: TRBJ2-4; v_gene: TRBV7-2; CDR3aa: CASSLRGGGENIQYF
j_gene: TRBJ1-6; v_gene: TRBV19; CDR3aa: CASKGGSYNSPLHF
j_gene: TRBJ2-2; v_gene: TRBV30; CDR3aa: CAWSTGGARTGELFF
j_gene: TRBJ2-7; v_gene: TRBV29-1; CDR3aa: CSVELGYEQYF
j_gene: TRBJ2-1; v_gene: TRBV5-1; CDR3aa: CASSLAAGGLYNEQFF
j_gene: TRBJ2-7; v_gene: TRBV6-2/TRBV6-3; CDR3aa: CAGSYHRSTYEQYF
j_gene: TRBJ2-5; v_gene: TRBV28; CDR3aa: CARSLVDRKETQYF
j_gene: TRBJ2-3; v_gene: TRBV5-1; CDR3aa: CASSEADRTDTQYF